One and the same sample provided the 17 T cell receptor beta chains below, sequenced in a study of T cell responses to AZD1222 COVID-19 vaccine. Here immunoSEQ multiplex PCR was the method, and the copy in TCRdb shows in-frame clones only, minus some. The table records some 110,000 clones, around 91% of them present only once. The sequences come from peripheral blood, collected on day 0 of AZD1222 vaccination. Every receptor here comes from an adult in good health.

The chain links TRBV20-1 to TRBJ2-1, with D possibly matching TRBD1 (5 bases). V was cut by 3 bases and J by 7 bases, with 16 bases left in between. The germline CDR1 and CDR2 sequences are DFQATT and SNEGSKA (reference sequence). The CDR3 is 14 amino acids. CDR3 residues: CSASGASGVNEQFF. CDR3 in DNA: TGCAGTGCTAGTGGGGCTAGTGGTGTGAATGAGCAGTTCTTC.

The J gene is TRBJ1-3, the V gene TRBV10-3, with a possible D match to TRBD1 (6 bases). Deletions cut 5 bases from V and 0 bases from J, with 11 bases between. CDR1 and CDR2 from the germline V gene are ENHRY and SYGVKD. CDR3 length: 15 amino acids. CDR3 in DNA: TGTGCCATCAGTCTTCAGGGGTCCTCTGGAAACACCATATATTTT. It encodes CAISLQGSSGNTIYF.

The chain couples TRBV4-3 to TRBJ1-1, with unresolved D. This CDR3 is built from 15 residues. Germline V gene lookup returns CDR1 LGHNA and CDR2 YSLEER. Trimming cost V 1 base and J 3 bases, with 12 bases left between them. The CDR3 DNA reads TGCGCCAGCAGCCAAGTAAGCGGACGATACACTGAAGCTTTCTTT. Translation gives CASSQVSGRYTEAFF.

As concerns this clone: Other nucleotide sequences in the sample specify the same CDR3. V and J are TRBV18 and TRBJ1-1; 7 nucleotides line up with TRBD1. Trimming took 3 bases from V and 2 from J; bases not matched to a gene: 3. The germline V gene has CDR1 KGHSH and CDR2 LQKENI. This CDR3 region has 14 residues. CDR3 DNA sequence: TGTGCCAGCTCACCCTGGACAGGAAACACTGAAGCTTTCTTT. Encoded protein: CASSPWTGNTEAFF.

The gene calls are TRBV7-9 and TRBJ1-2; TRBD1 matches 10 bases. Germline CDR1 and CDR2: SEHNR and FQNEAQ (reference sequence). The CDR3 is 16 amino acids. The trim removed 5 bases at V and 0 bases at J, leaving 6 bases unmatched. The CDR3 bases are TGTGCCAGCAGCCCCGGTGGGACAGGGGCTAACTATGGCTACACCTTC. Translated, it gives CASSPGGTGANYGYTF.

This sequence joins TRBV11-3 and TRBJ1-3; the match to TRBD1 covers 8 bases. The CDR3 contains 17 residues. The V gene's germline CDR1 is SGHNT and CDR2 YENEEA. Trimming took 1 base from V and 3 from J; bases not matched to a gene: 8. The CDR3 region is CASSLGLAGGHGNTIYF. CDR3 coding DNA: TGTGCCAGCAGCTTAGGGCTGGCAGGGGGCCATGGAAACACCATATATTTT.

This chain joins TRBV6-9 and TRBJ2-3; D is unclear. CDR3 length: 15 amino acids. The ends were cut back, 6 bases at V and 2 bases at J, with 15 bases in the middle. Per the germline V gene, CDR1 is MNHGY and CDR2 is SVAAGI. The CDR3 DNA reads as TGTGCCAGCAGCCGATACTTCGACCCCACAGATACGCAGTATTTT. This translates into CASSRYFDPTDTQYF.

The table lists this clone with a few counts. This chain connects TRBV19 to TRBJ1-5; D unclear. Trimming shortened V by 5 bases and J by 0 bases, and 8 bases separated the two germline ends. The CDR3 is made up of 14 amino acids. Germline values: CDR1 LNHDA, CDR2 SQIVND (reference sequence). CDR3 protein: CASSARHSNQPQHF. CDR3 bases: TGTGCCAGTAGTGCCCGCCATAGCAATCAGCCCCAGCATTTT.

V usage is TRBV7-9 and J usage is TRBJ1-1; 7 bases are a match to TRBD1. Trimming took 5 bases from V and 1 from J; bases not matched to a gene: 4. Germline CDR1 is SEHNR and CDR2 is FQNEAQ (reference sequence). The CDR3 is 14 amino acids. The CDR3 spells CASSPHRGNTEAFF. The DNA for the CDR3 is TGTGCCAGCAGCCCCCACAGGGGGAACACTGAAGCTTTCTTT.

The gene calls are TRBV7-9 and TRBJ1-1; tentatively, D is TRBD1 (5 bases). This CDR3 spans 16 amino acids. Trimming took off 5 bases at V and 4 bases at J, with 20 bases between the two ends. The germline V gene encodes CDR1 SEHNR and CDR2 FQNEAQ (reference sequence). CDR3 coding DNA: TGTGCCAGCAGCCCATTAGGGGCAGGGATGGGCACTGAAGCTTTCTTT. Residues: CASSPLGAGMGTEAFF.

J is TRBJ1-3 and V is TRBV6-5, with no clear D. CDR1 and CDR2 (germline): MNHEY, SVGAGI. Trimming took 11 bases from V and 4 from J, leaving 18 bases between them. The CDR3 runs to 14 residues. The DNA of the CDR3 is TGTGCCGGGTCCGACCGAGCCGCGGGAAACACCATATATTTT. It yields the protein CAGSDRAAGNTIYF.

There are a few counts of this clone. Here the CDR3 reads CASSPGQGALGLGYTF. In nucleotides, the CDR3 is TGCGCCAGCAGCCCCGGACAGGGGGCGCTGGGTCTTGGCTACACCTTC. This chain links TRBV5-1 with TRBJ1-2; 11 bases line up with TRBD1. Germline loops: CDR1 SGHRS, CDR2 YFSETQ. V lost 4 bases to trimming and J lost 7 bases; unmatched junction nucleotides: 12. CDR3 length: 16 amino acids.

Here the CDR3 reads CASSQTGGNYGYTF. CDR3 sequence (DNA): TGTGCCAGCAGTCAAACAGGGGGCAACTATGGCTACACCTTC. This chain uses TRBV11-2 with TRBJ1-2, with 9 nucleotides matching TRBD1. J was trimmed by 2 bases and V by 6 bases; bases with no gene match: 4. The germline V gene has CDR1 SGHAT and CDR2 FQNNGV. The CDR3 is 14 amino acids.

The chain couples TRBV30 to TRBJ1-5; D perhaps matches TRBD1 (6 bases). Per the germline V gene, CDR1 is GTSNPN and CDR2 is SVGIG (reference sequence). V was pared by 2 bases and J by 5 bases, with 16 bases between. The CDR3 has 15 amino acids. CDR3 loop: CAWSRGGLGDQPQHF. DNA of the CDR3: TGTGCCTGGAGTCGAGGGGGACTGGGTGATCAGCCCCAGCATTTT.

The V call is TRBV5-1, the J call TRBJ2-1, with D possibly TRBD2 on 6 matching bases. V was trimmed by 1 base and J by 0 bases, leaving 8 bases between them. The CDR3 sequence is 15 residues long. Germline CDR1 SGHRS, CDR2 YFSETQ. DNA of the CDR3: TGCGCCAGCAGCTTGACTAGCCCCTCCTACAATGAGCAGTTCTTC. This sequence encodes CASSLTSPSYNEQFF.

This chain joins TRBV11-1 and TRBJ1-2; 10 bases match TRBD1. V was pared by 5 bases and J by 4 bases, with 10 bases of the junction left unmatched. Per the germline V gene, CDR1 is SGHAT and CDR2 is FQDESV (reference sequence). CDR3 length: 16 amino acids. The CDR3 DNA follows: TGTGCCAGCAGCCCAGGCCCCGGACAGGGGGTCTATGGCTACACCTTC. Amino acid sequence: CASSPGPGQGVYGYTF.

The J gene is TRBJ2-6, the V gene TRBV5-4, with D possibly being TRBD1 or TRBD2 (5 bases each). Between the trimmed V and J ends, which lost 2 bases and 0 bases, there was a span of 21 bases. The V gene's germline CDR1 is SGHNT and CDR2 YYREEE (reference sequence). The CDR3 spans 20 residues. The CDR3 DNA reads TGTGCCAGCAGCTTCCACGACCGGGGCCTAATATCCTCTGGGGCCAACGTCCTGACTTTC. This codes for CASSFHDRGLISSGANVLTF.